This T cell receptor beta chain appears in the sequencing data of a study of blood T cell repertoires in COVID-19. Study as a whole: COVID-19 samples, acute and convalescent, were from the United States, Italy and Spain. PBMCs, B-cell-depleted T cells, or T cells were the source of the cDNA or gDNA that made up the material.

CDR3 length: 15 amino acids. Germline CDR1 is MNHEY and CDR2 is SVGAGI. Trimming removed 2 bases from V and 5 bases from J, with 16 bases in between. How the authors handled the data: Reference gene primer amplification gave estimated nucleated cell counts. Here immunoSEQ multiplex PCR was the method, and the copy in TCRdb shows in-frame clones only, minus some. V and J calls and clone size follow that table, whereas D and trimming were derived from the DNA. Here the sample spans under 65,000 clones, over 80% being singletons. The clonotype originates from a man aged 55 to 70 with acute or convalescent COVID-19. The sequenced sample consisted of peripheral blood. The rearrangement joins TRBV6-5 to TRBJ2-7, with D possibly TRBD1 on 6 matching bases. The CDR3 spells CASSYPSQGTNEQYF. The DNA of the CDR3 is TGTGCCAGCAGTTACCCTTCTCAGGGGACCAACGAGCAGTACTTC.